These 21 T cell receptor beta chains were sequenced from one sample in a study of cytomegalovirus exposure and HLA in healthy donors. The PCR used 60 Vbeta and 13 Jbeta primers. Using immunoSEQ multiplex PCR, the repertoire was profiled, and TCRdb retains in-frame clones only, with some absent. This repertoire includes around 75,000 clones. Sequencing used PBMCs. These receptors were obtained from a middle-aged man in good health and CMV-seronegative.

The chain couples TRBV7-2 to TRBJ2-7, with 8 bases that match TRBD1. With V trimmed by 5 bases and J by 7 bases, 13 bases remained unmatched. Germline V gives CDR1 SGHTA, CDR2 FQGNSA. CDR3 length: 15 residues. CDR3 DNA sequence: TGTGCCAGCAGCCCCCATTCCCAGGGGGCGGGTGAGCAGTACTTC. Encoded protein: CASSPHSQGAGEQYF.

The chain employs TRBV28 and TRBJ2-3, with TRBD2 matching 16 bases. Per the germline V gene, CDR1 is MDHEN and CDR2 is SYDVKM. With V trimmed by 6 bases and J by 6 bases, 9 bases remained unmatched. The CDR3 extends over 17 amino acids. The CDR3: CASRTSGTSGRVDTQYF. The CDR3 DNA follows: TGTGCCAGCAGAACAAGCGGGACTAGCGGGAGGGTGGATACGCAGTATTTT.

The DNA of the CDR3 is TGTGCCACCAGCAGAGATCGAGGGGGTACCTACAATGAGCAGTTCTTC. Translated, it gives CATSRDRGGTYNEQFF. The chain joins TRBV15 to TRBJ2-1; possibly TRBD1 for D (6 bases). CDR3 size: 16 residues. Germline CDR1 LNHNV, CDR2 YYDKDF (reference sequence). The V end was cut by 0 bases, the J end by 2 bases, with 11 bases between.

V and J are TRBV10-1 and TRBJ2-1; D might be TRBD1 (5 bases). This CDR3 comprises 16 residues. V gave up 2 bases and J gave up 6 bases, with 17 bases separating them. Looked up from germline, CDR1 is WNHNN and CDR2 is SYGVQD (reference sequence). The CDR3 DNA reads as TGCGCCAGCAGTGAGCGCAGGGTCCAGTACGGCAATGAGCAGTTCTTC. Its protein is CASSERRVQYGNEQFF.

The gene calls are TRBV30 and TRBJ1-1; 7 bases agree with TRBD1. Germline CDR1 is GTSNPN and CDR2 is SVGIG (reference sequence). V was pared by 5 bases and J by 5 bases, with 8 bases of the junction left unmatched. There are 13 residues in the CDR3. The CDR3 region has the DNA TGTGCCTGGGCTAAGGGGGCAGGTACTGAAGCTTTCTTT. Protein: CAWAKGAGTEAFF.

The genes are TRBV28 and TRBJ1-3; 8 bases match TRBD1. V trimming: 6 bases; J trimming: 4 bases; junction bases outside the gene matches: 5. The CDR3 is 14 residues long. Per germline, CDR1 MDHEN and CDR2 SYDVKM. The CDR3 bases are TGTGCCAGCAGCCCGACAGGGGTGGGAAACACCATATATTTT. This codes for CASSPTGVGNTIYF.

The chain couples TRBV4-3 to TRBJ2-2; perhaps TRBD2 as D (6 bases). This CDR3 is 18 amino acids long. Germline loops: CDR1 LGHNA, CDR2 YSLEER. The V gene lost 0 bases and the J gene lost 5 bases, with 19 bases spanning the gap. DNA of the CDR3: TGCGCCAGCAGCCAAGATAACCGGAGGGCCGGAGGAACCGGGGAGCTGTTTTTT. It translates to CASSQDNRRAGGTGELFF.

The chain employs TRBV6-1 and TRBJ2-4; 9 nucleotides agree with TRBD1. CDR3 size: 15 residues. With V trimmed by 6 bases and J by 5 bases, 8 bases remained unmatched. The germline V gene has CDR1 MNHNS and CDR2 SASEGT. The CDR3 region is CASSLQGAWENIQYF. The CDR3 coding sequence is TGTGCCAGCAGCCTACAGGGGGCATGGGAAAACATTCAGTACTTC.

This sequence joins TRBV7-9 and TRBJ1-1; unclear D gene. Germline CDR1 reads SEHNR; CDR2 reads FQNEAQ (reference sequence). CDR3 length: 16 amino acids. V lost 5 bases, J lost 2 bases, and 18 bases lay in between. The CDR3 here is CASSPHRELLNTEAFF. In DNA, the CDR3 is TGTGCCAGCAGCCCCCACCGGGAGCTTCTAAACACTGAAGCTTTCTTT.

J is TRBJ1-5 and V is TRBV30; D might be TRBD1 (6 bases). V was cut by 2 bases and J by 5 bases, with 13 bases left in between. Germline V CDR1 and CDR2: GTSNPN, SVGIG (reference sequence). The CDR3 runs to 14 residues. CDR3 coding DNA: TGTGCCTGGAGTATCGGGGGGCCGTATCAGCCCCAGCATTTT. As protein: CAWSIGGPYQPQHF.

The chain combines TRBV11-2 with TRBJ2-5; D might be TRBD2 (5 bases). The end of the DNA is better explained by TRBJ2-7, so the J call may be wrong. Germline V lookup: CDR1 SGHAT, CDR2 FQNNGV. There are 15 residues in the CDR3. CDR3 loop: CASSLVGNPAYEQYF. CDR3 in DNA: TGTGCCAGCAGCTTAGTCGGGAATCCAGCCTACGAGCAGTACTTC.

This sequence joins TRBV30 and TRBJ2-7; TRBD2 matches 11 bases. The V and J ends lost 1 base and 4 bases, in that order; junction bases with no gene match: 3. This CDR3 is 14 amino acids long. Germline CDR1 GTSNPN, CDR2 SVGIG (reference sequence). CDR3 in amino acids: CAWSGTSGRYEQYF. The CDR3 DNA follows: TGTGCCTGGAGTGGGACTAGCGGGCGTTACGAGCAGTACTTC.

The chain recombines TRBV30 with TRBJ1-2, with a weak D call TRBD1 (6 bases). The CDR3 is 14 residues long. Trimming shortened V by 4 bases and J by 0 bases, and 12 bases separated the two germline ends. Germline V gene data show CDR1 as GTSNPN and CDR2 as SVGIG (reference sequence). CDR3: CAWIRDTSNYGYTF. CDR3 DNA: TGTGCCTGGATCCGGGACACCTCTAACTATGGCTACACCTTC.

CDR3 sequence: CASSLDLAGGRDTQYF. The CDR3 DNA follows: TGTGCCAGCAGCTTAGATCTAGCGGGAGGGCGAGATACGCAGTATTTT. The chain carries TRBV7-9 and TRBJ2-3, with 12 bases aligning to TRBD2. The V gene end was trimmed by 1 base and the J gene end by 5 bases; junction bases not matched to a gene: 4. The CDR3 runs 16 residues. Germline V gives CDR1 SEHNR, CDR2 FQNEAQ (reference sequence).

CDR3 sequence: CASSPSGFADTQYF. The CDR3 DNA sequence: TGTGCCAGCTCACCTAGCGGGTTCGCAGATACGCAGTATTTT. The chain couples TRBV18 to TRBJ2-3, with 7 nucleotides matching TRBD2. Per the germline V gene, CDR1 is KGHSH and CDR2 is LQKENI. The CDR3 has 14 residues. Germline trimming cut 3 bases from V and 4 bases from J; bases unmatched to any gene: 4.

The chain combines TRBV10-3 with TRBJ2-1, with TRBD2 matching 16 bases. The J segment lost 10 bases and the V segment lost 6 bases, leaving 6 bases of the junction unmatched. Germline assignment: CDR1 ENHRY and CDR2 SYGVKD. This CDR3 has 15 residues. The CDR3 reads CAIRGLAGGPGEQFF. The CDR3 nucleotides read TGTGCCATCAGGGGACTAGCGGGAGGGCCAGGGGAGCAGTTCTTC.

The chain uses TRBV18 and TRBJ1-1; D ambiguous. Germline CDR1 reads KGHSH; CDR2 reads LQKENI. Trimming pared 0 bases from V and 1 base from J, leaving 12 bases between. The CDR3 is 16 amino acids. This chain's CDR3 is CASSPPALVENTEAFF. The CDR3 bases are TGTGCCAGCTCACCACCGGCCCTAGTTGAGAACACTGAAGCTTTCTTT. Full variable domain (remainder filled in from reference TRBV18 and TRBJ1-1): NAGVMQNPRHLVRRRGQEARLRCSPMKGHSHVYWYRQLPEEGLKFMVYLQKENIIDESGMPKERFSAEFPKEGPSILRIQQVVRGDSAAYFCASSPPALVENTEAFFGQGTRLTVV.

The V call is TRBV6-1, the J call TRBJ1-3; D call uncertain. V lost 7 bases to trimming and J lost 2 bases, with 12 bases between them. The length of the CDR3 is 14 residues. Germline lookup yields CDR1 MNHNS and CDR2 SASEGT. The CDR3 DNA is TGTGCCAGCACCAGACCCGAGGCTGGAAACACCATATATTTT. Translated: CASTRPEAGNTIYF.

The chain links TRBV9 to TRBJ2-7; TRBD2 aligns across 11 bases. CDR1 is SGDLS, CDR2 YYNGEE, per germline. This CDR3 has 14 amino acids. Trimming at V came to 4 bases and at J to 7 bases, leaving 7 bases not matched to a gene. This chain's CDR3 is CASSLSGRAGEQYF. The CDR3 coding sequence is TGTGCCAGCAGCCTTAGCGGGAGGGCGGGGGAGCAGTACTTC. The variable domain in full, with the rest retrieved from reference TRBV9 and TRBJ2-7, is DSGVTQTPKHLITATGQRVTLRCSPRSGDLSVYWYQQSLDQGLQFLIQYYNGEERAKGNILERFSAQQFPDLHSELNLSSLELGDSALYFCASSLSGRAGEQYFGPGTRLTVT.

The V and J genes are TRBV4-3 and TRBJ2-1; 7 nucleotides agree with TRBD2. CDR1 is LGHNA, CDR2 YSLEER, per germline. The CDR3 spans 16 residues. V shed 3 bases, J shed 11 bases, and the junction held 16 bases outside the gene matches. In DNA, the CDR3 is TGCGCCAGCAGCCACTGGTCGGCTAGCGGAACAATGAAGCAGTTCTTC. This gives the protein CASSHWSASGTMKQFF.

V usage is TRBV7-9 and J usage is TRBJ1-2; TRBD1 aligns across 11 bases. The CDR3 loop spans 17 amino acids. The germline V gene encodes CDR1 SEHNR and CDR2 FQNEAQ (reference sequence). The trim removed 5 bases at V and 3 bases at J, leaving 11 bases unmatched. The CDR3 nucleotides are TGTGCCAGCAGCCGCCCGGACAGGGGGCAACGCGACTATGGCTACACCTTC. It yields the protein CASSRPDRGQRDYGYTF.